What follows are 18 T cell receptor beta chains derived from one specimen sequenced in a study of shared clonotypes between healthy human individuals. Measured with immunoSEQ multiplex PCR; TCRdb has only the in-frame clones, and not every one. The table shows over 2 million clones, with 85% to 95% occurring only once. Source material: naive CD4+ T cells sorted from blood. Described subset: CD45RA+ positively selected. The receptors come from a young man in good health.

The gene calls are TRBV12-5 and TRBJ2-1; TRBD1 might be the D (5 bases). This CDR3 has 13 amino acids. The V end was cut by 1 base, the J end by 7 bases, with 8 bases between. Germline loops: CDR1 LGHNT, CDR2 FRNRAP. CDR3 protein: CASGLGQGNEQFF. In nucleotides, the CDR3 is TGTGCTAGTGGTTTGGGGCAGGGTAATGAGCAGTTCTTC. Full variable domain (rest looked up from reference TRBV12-5 and TRBJ2-1): DARVTQTPRHKVTEMGQEVTMRCQPILGHNTVFWYRQTMMQGLELLAYFRNRAPLDDSGMPKDRFSAEMPDATLATLKIQPSEPRDSAVYFCASGLGQGNEQFFGPGTRLTVL.

This chain uses TRBV2 with TRBJ2-7; 11 bases map to TRBD2. The germline V gene has CDR1 SNHLY and CDR2 FYNNEI. The CDR3 contains 15 residues. Trimming at V came to 3 bases and at J to 4 bases, leaving 5 bases not matched to a gene. Here the CDR3 reads CASSDETSGVYEQYF. In DNA, the CDR3 is TGTGCCAGCAGTGACGAGACTAGCGGGGTTTACGAGCAGTACTTC.

This chain uses TRBV5-8 with TRBJ1-6, with no clear D. CDR1 and CDR2 from the germline V gene are SGHTS and YDEGEE. The CDR3 runs 14 residues. Trimming stripped 2 bases from V and 1 base from J, with 4 bases between. The CDR3 region has the DNA TGTGCCAGCAGCTTTGGGTCCTATAATTCACCCCTCCACTTT. It codes for CASSFGSYNSPLHF.

The chain employs TRBV29-1 and TRBJ2-1; TRBD2 matches 9 bases. Germline V lookup: CDR1 SQVTM, CDR2 ANQGSEA. V lost 2 bases and J lost 9; bases outside the gene matches: 11. CDR3 length: 15 residues. CDR3 sequence: CSVETPAGGQGEQFF. In DNA form, the CDR3 reads TGCAGCGTTGAAACCCCGGCGGGGGGGCAAGGTGAGCAGTTCTTC.

The rearrangement uses TRBV2 and TRBJ2-1, with 14 bases that match TRBD2. This CDR3 spans 16 amino acids. The germline V gene encodes CDR1 SNHLY and CDR2 FYNNEI. V gave up 4 bases and J gave up 4 bases; unmatched junction bases: 3. The CDR3 nucleotides are TGTGCCAGCAGTGCCTGGACTAGCGGGGGGTACAATGAGCAGTTCTTC. Its protein is CASSAWTSGGYNEQFF. The full variable domain, its missing parts supplied by reference TRBV2 and TRBJ2-1, is EPEVTQTPSHQVTQMGQEVILRCVPISNHLYFYWYRQILGQKVEFLVSFYNNEISEKSEIFDDQFSVERPDGSNFTLKIRSTKLEDSAMYFCASSAWTSGGYNEQFFGPGTRLTVL.

The J gene is TRBJ1-2, the V gene TRBV2; possible D gene TRBD1, 5 bases. Germline CDR1 and CDR2: SNHLY and FYNNEI. The CDR3 length is 17 residues. The germline V and J ends were trimmed by 0 bases and 4 bases, with 18 bases remaining between them. CDR3 sequence (DNA): TGTGCCAGCAGTGAAGCTTGGCAGGGATCGGCTTCCTATGGCTACACCTTC. Translation gives CASSEAWQGSASYGYTF.

The chain links TRBV2 to TRBJ2-1, with D hard to call. The CDR3 is 12 residues long. CDR1 and CDR2 (germline): SNHLY, FYNNEI. The V end lost 2 bases, the J end lost 5 bases, and 4 bases lay between the germline ends. CDR3 sequence (DNA): TGTGCCAGCAGTGAACAGGACAATGAGCAGTTCTTC. It is translated as CASSEQDNEQFF.

This clone was seen a single time. The chain carries TRBV5-6 and TRBJ1-1; D gene uncertain. Germline V gene sequence: CDR1 SGHDT, CDR2 YYEEEE. V was pared by 0 bases and J by 5 bases, with 11 bases between. This CDR3 spans 14 amino acids. The chain's CDR3 is CASSLARWKTEAFF. CDR3 DNA sequence: TGTGCCAGCAGCTTGGCCCGATGGAAAACTGAAGCTTTCTTT.

J is TRBJ1-1 and V is TRBV30; 7 bases line up with TRBD1. J gave up 6 bases and V 1 base, and 2 bases lay outside the gene matches. Germline CDR1 and CDR2: GTSNPN and SVGIG (reference sequence). The CDR3 has 12 residues. CDR3 region: CAWSEGTAEAFF. The CDR3, as DNA: TGTGCCTGGAGTGAAGGGACAGCTGAAGCTTTCTTT.

The chain combines TRBV7-8 with TRBJ2-5; TRBD1 matches at 8 bases. The germline V gene encodes CDR1 SGHVS and CDR2 FQNEAQ. This CDR3 region has 18 residues. The V gene end was trimmed by 1 base and the J gene end by 5 bases; junction bases not matched to a gene: 15. The CDR3 coding sequence is TGTGCCAGCAGCTTAGTGCGCGGACAGGGCGGGCTAAGGGAGACCCAGTACTTC. Residues: CASSLVRGQGGLRETQYF.

Turning to this clone: Since a much larger clone is just one base distant, this may be a read error. Other DNA sequences in this sample translate to the same CDR3. The V and J genes are TRBV11-2 and TRBJ1-1; D unresolved. CDR1 is SGHAT, CDR2 FQNNGV, per germline. This CDR3 has 11 amino acids. CDR3 amino acids: CASSKNTEAFF. In DNA form, the CDR3 reads TGTGCCAGCAGCAAGAACACCGAAGCTTTCTTT.

The gene calls are TRBV10-3 and TRBJ1-6; D might be TRBD1 (5 bases). The CDR3 is 15 amino acids. V was trimmed by 10 bases and J by 9 bases, leaving 22 bases between them. Germline assignment: CDR1 ENHRY and CDR2 SYGVKD. For the CDR3, the DNA is TGTGCCACCTCGAGGGGAATCGAATCGGGTTCACCCCTCCACTTT. It yields the protein CATSRGIESGSPLHF.

This rearrangement joins TRBV11-1 to TRBJ2-2; weak D call: TRBD1 (6 bases). The CDR3 loop spans 13 amino acids. CDR1 SGHAT and CDR2 FQDESV come from the germline V gene (reference sequence). V lost 6 bases to trimming and J lost 7 bases, with 12 bases between them. CDR3 in amino acids: CASSAQGGGELFF. The CDR3 nucleotides are TGTGCCAGCAGTGCACAGGGTGGCGGGGAGCTGTTTTTT.

To note about this clone: Other nucleotide sequences from this sample produce the same CDR3. The rearrangement joins TRBV5-1 to TRBJ2-7; the match to TRBD1 covers 7 bases. Germline trimming cut 3 bases from V and 2 bases from J; bases unmatched to any gene: 2. Germline assignment: CDR1 SGHRS and CDR2 YFSETQ. The CDR3 length is 13 residues. In DNA form, the CDR3 reads TGCGCCAGCAGCTCCGGGACAGCCTACGAGCAGTACTTC. Encoded protein: CASSSGTAYEQYF.

This chain joins TRBV6-1 and TRBJ2-1, with 8 bases aligning to TRBD1. Germline V CDR1 and CDR2: MNHNS, SASEGT. This CDR3 has 14 residues. V gave up 6 bases and J gave up 8 bases; unmatched junction bases: 9. The CDR3 loop reads CASRVTLQGDEQFF. The CDR3 region has the DNA TGTGCCAGCAGAGTTACCCTACAGGGGGATGAGCAGTTCTTC.

The rearrangement joins TRBV7-2 to TRBJ2-5; 9 positions agree with TRBD1. The V gene's germline CDR1 is SGHTA and CDR2 FQGNSA. The CDR3 has 16 residues. Trimming took 0 bases from V and 4 from J; bases not matched to a gene: 6. CDR3 DNA: TGTGCCAGCAGCTTAGCCCGGGACAGGGCAGGAGAGACCCAGTACTTC. It yields the protein CASSLARDRAGETQYF.

This sequence joins TRBV4-1 and TRBJ2-1; D is perhaps TRBD1 (6 bases). The germline V gene encodes CDR1 MGHRA and CDR2 YSYEKL. This CDR3 spans 15 amino acids. V dropped 4 bases and J dropped 0 bases, with 10 bases sitting between them. The CDR3 DNA is TGCGCCAGCAGCCGGGACACTACCTCCTACAATGAGCAGTTCTTC. This encodes CASSRDTTSYNEQFF.

Comment on this clone: This specimen includes other DNA sequences encoding the same CDR3. The chain couples TRBV7-9 to TRBJ2-1, with no clear D. This CDR3 is built from 13 residues. The V gene lost 1 base and the J gene lost 5 bases, with 6 bases spanning the gap. CDR1 and CDR2 (germline): SEHNR, FQNEAQ (reference sequence). CDR3 amino acids: CASSLGQHNEQFF. The CDR3 DNA follows: TGTGCCAGCAGCTTAGGACAACACAATGAGCAGTTCTTC.